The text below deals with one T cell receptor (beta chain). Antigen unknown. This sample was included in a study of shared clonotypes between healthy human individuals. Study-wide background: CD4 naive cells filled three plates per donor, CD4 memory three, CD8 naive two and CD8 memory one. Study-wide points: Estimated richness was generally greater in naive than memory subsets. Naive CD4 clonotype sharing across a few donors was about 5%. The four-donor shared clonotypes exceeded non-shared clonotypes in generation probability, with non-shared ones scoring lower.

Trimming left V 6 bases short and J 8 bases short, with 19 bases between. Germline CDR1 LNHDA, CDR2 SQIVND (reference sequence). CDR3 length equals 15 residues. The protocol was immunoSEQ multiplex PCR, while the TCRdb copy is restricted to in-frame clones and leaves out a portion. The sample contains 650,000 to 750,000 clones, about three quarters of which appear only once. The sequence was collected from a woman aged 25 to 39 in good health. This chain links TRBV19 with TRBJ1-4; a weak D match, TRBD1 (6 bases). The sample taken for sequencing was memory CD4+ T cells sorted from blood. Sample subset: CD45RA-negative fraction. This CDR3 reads CASRTDSLEREKLFF. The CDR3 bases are TGTGCCAGTAGAACGGACAGTCTGGAAAGAGAAAAACTGTTTTTT.